These 14 T cell receptor beta chains were all obtained from the same sample, sequenced in a study of identical twins (dated by TCRdb to 2016 to 2017). Library method: 5' RACE. Reads for this sample came from an Illumina HiSeq 2000. The raw public data were reprocessed by TCRdb itself: fastp quality trimming at Q25, MiXCR clonotype calling, in-frame beta chains only. Each CDR3 protein appears once, grouped with its most common genes and DNA. This sample gives a few hundred thousand distinct CDR3 sequences in total; approximately 17% of them show up just once. More than 10% of the sample is held by the ten biggest clonotypes. Sequenced sample: naive T cells sorted from blood. Interpreted using the paper, the cell subset or site label stands for: cells isolated with a human naive T-cell isolation kit. The receptors here all came from a man aged 50-59 years in good health.

V is TRBV15 and J is TRBJ2-7; no clear D. This CDR3 contains 13 residues. V was pared by 5 bases and J by 2 bases, with 10 bases between. CDR1 and CDR2 (germline): LNHNV, YYDKDF (reference sequence). CDR3 amino acids: CATSRKGAYEQYF. In DNA, the CDR3 is TGTGCCACCAGCCGGAAGGGCGCCTACGAGCAGTACTTC.

The table lists this clonotype with many counts. The V call is TRBV12-3 or TRBV12-4, the J call TRBJ2-7, with D maybe TRBD2 (5 bases). V lost 1 base, J lost 8 bases, and 9 bases lay in between. The CDR3 is made up of 12 amino acids. CDR3 residues: CASSLVDSQQYF. In DNA, the CDR3 is TGTGCCAGCAGTTTAGTGGACTCACAGCAGTACTTC.

The sample holds a few counts of this clonotype. This rearrangement joins TRBV6-1 to TRBJ2-3; the D gene is possibly TRBD2 (6 bases). V was cut by 0 bases and J by 5 bases, with 6 bases left in between. Germline CDR1 and CDR2: MNHNS and SASEGT. The CDR3 covers 13 residues. CDR3 nucleotide sequence: TGTGCCAGCAGTGAAGCGGGGGGAGATACGCAGTATTTT. It translates to CASSEAGGDTQYF.

This clonotype was counted many times. The V call is TRBV7-8, the J call TRBJ2-1, with D unclear. CDR1 and CDR2 (germline): SGHVS, FQNEAQ. Trimming cost V 2 bases and J 0 bases, with 11 bases left between them. The CDR3 has 16 amino acids. The CDR3 bases are TGTGCCAGCAGCTTACATGAGTCCAGCTCCTACAATGAGCAGTTCTTC. Translated, it gives CASSLHESSSYNEQFF.

CDR3 DNA: TGTGCCAGCAGCCAAGATCCAGGGGCGGGGAACTATGGCTACACCTTC. Encoded protein: CASSQDPGAGNYGYTF. The chain joins TRBV3-1 to TRBJ1-2, with TRBD1 as a possible D gene (6 bases). Trimming cost V 0 bases and J 2 bases, with 13 bases left between them. The CDR3 runs 16 residues. The germline gives CDR1 LGHDT, CDR2 YNNKEL (reference sequence).

This clonotype was observed at least ten times. The gene calls are TRBV7-9 and TRBJ1-4; maybe TRBD1 (6 bases). The germline V gene encodes CDR1 SEHNR and CDR2 FQNEAQ (reference sequence). The CDR3 is 15 residues long. Trimming cost V 4 bases and J 4 bases, with 13 bases left between them. The CDR3 DNA sequence: TGTGCCAGCAGCTCCGGCGCAGGGGTTAATGAAAAACTGTTTTTT. This sequence encodes CASSSGAGVNEKLFF.

This clonotype was seen only a few times. The rearrangement links TRBV12-3 or TRBV12-4 to TRBJ1-2; unclear D gene. V gave up 4 bases and J gave up 3 bases, with 6 bases separating them. The CDR3 runs to 12 residues. The CDR3 bases are TGTGCCAGCAGTTCCCGATACTATGGCTACACCTTC. The encoded protein is CASSSRYYGYTF.

In its sample, this clonotype was seen many times. The chain carries TRBV19 and TRBJ2-1; the match to TRBD2 covers 8 bases. Germline CDR1 is LNHDA and CDR2 is SQIVND (reference sequence). Losses at the gene ends were 7 bases for V and 2 bases for J; bases not matched to a gene: 1. The CDR3 consists of 13 residues. The CDR3 region is CASKAGAYNEQFF. Written as DNA, the CDR3 is TGTGCCAGTAAAGCGGGAGCCTACAATGAGCAGTTCTTC. Filled out from reference TRBV19 and TRBJ2-1, the complete variable domain reads DGGITQSPKYLFRKEGQNVTLSCEQNLNHDAMYWYRQDPGQGLRLIYYSQIVNDFQKGDIAEGYSVSREKKESFPLTVTSAQKNPTAFYLCASKAGAYNEQFFGPGTRLTVL.

This clonotype was counted ten times or more. The chain joins TRBV5-1 to TRBJ1-1, with 8 bases identical to TRBD1. The CDR3 is made up of 15 amino acids. Germline CDR1 and CDR2: SGHRS and YFSETQ. J lost 4 bases, V lost 4 bases, and 9 bases had no gene match. The CDR3 reads CASSMGRGLSTEAFF. The DNA of the CDR3 is TGCGCCAGCAGCATGGGCAGGGGGCTCAGCACTGAAGCTTTCTTT.

In DNA, the CDR3 is TGCAGTGCTGCTGGGGGGCTTGGCTATGGCTACACCTTC. This sequence encodes CSAAGGLGYGYTF. The chain couples TRBV20-1 to TRBJ1-2; possibly TRBD1 for D (6 bases). V dropped 5 bases and J dropped 4 bases, with 14 bases sitting between them. The CDR3 runs 13 residues. CDR1 and CDR2 from the germline V gene are DFQATT and SNEGSKA (reference sequence).

The genes are TRBV4-1 and TRBJ1-1, with D perhaps TRBD1 (5 bases). The CDR3 covers 17 residues. Germline CDR1 is MGHRA and CDR2 is YSYEKL. V shed 4 bases and J shed 2 bases, with 20 bases lying between them. The CDR3 sequence: CASSPWGPLPFNTEAFF. CDR3 in DNA: TGCGCCAGCAGCCCATGGGGCCCACTGCCCTTCAACACTGAAGCTTTCTTT.

This clonotype was detected a few times. The gene calls are TRBV5-6 and TRBJ2-5; tentative D call: TRBD1 (7 bases). Germline CDR1 is SGHDT and CDR2 is YYEEEE. V lost 4 bases to trimming and J lost 5 bases, with 18 bases between them. The CDR3 totals 15 residues. The CDR3: CASSAQGRGRETQYF. CDR3 in DNA: TGTGCCAGCAGCGCACAGGGGCGGGGACGGGAGACCCAGTACTTC.

Notes on this clonotype: A read error may account for a junction end that differs from germline. This chain links TRBV6-2 or TRBV6-3 with TRBJ2-1; no clear D gene. The CDR3 loop spans 14 amino acids. Germline CDR1 is MNHEY and CDR2 is SVGEGT. CDR3 sequence (DNA): TGTTCCAGCAGTTTCGCTCAGGTCTACAATGAGCAGTTCTTC. It yields the protein CSSSFAQVYNEQFF.

The rearrangement links TRBV29-1 to TRBJ2-7, with 7 nucleotides matching TRBD2. Germline loops: CDR1 SQVTM, CDR2 ANQGSEA. The CDR3 totals 14 residues. J gave up 6 bases and V 3 bases, and 11 bases lay outside the gene matches. CDR3 protein: CSVEEGGPRLEQYF. The CDR3 DNA is TGCAGCGTTGAGGAGGGAGGGCCGAGACTCGAGCAGTACTTC.